This T cell receptor beta chain came from a study of Tregs in tolerant kidney transplant recipients. Study observations and caveats: Biological reproducibility was not directly addressed in this study. Validation in larger populations is needed because few patients were studied. Tregs expanded with activated donor B cells seemed most donor-specific.

Mixed chimerism was transient after nonmyeloablative marrow transplants from related graft donors. Unstimulated Tregs (CD4+CD25+CD127-) and CD4+CD25- non-Tregs were sorted from PBMCs. Per germline, CDR1 LNHDA and CDR2 SQIVND (reference sequence). The CDR3 totals 16 residues. V dropped 3 bases and J dropped 2 bases, with 14 bases sitting between them. As regards this clone: Its antigen remains unknown.

This table comes from immunoSEQ multiplex PCR, and its TCRdb copy is limited to in-frame clones, with some not included. Found here are 80,000 or so clones, 90% to 95% of them singletons; the top ten hold 1.6%. The material sequenced was CD4+ T cells from blood (PBMCs), taken 24 months after the transplant. The V and J genes are TRBV19 and TRBJ1-5; D possibly corresponds to TRBD1 (5 bases). This sequence was found in a human patient who received a combined kidney and bone marrow transplant. Some T cells may possibly be graft donor cells. The CDR3 coding sequence is TGTGCCAGTAGTATCGGGGGGACCGAACGCAATCAGCCCCAGCATTTT. Residues: CASSIGGTERNQPQHF.